This TCR beta chain is from a study of neurological immune-mediated disorders. TCRdb re-analysed the 5' RACE reads in MiXCR, keeping a single row per CDR3 protein. Among around 49,000 distinct CDR3 sequences listed, roughly 14% were seen once. The CDR3 spans 15 residues. V dropped 5 bases and J dropped 3 bases, with 16 bases sitting between them. Germline V gene sequence: CDR1 SEHNR, CDR2 FQNEAQ (reference sequence). Time point described: longitudinal time-point 2. Sequenced input: PBMCs. The sequence was collected from a male donor with HTLV-1-associated myelopathy (HAM/TSP). The rearrangement joins TRBV7-9 to TRBJ2-5; D may correspond to TRBD1 or TRBD2 (6 bases each). The CDR3 reads CASSPVMRGEETQYF. The CDR3 DNA follows: TGTGCCAGCAGCCCAGTTATGAGGGGGGAAGAGACCCAGTACTTC.